What follows is one T cell receptor (beta chain) and its context. This CDR3 has 15 amino acids. Germline CDR1 MDHEN, CDR2 SYDVKM. The germline V and J ends were trimmed by 5 bases and 0 bases, with 13 bases remaining between them. The sample belongs to a study of radiotherapy plus CTLA-4 blockade in lung cancer. Here immunoSEQ multiplex PCR was the method, and the copy in TCRdb shows in-frame clones only, minus some. The profile shows tens of thousands of clones, roughly four fifths of them singletons. Sequenced here: peripheral blood, sampled from a patient treated with radiotherapy plus ipilimumab. The clonotype originates from a human donor with non-small cell lung cancer who had stable disease on radiotherapy plus ipilimumab. The rearrangement uses TRBV28 and TRBJ1-1, with D perhaps matching TRBD1 (6 bases). CDR3 protein: CASSKPGHMNTEAFF. As DNA, the CDR3 is TGTGCCAGCAGTAAGCCGGGACACATGAACACTGAAGCTTTCTTT.